This is a list of T cell receptor beta chains from one sample in a study of cytomegalovirus exposure and HLA in healthy donors. Only in-frame clones appear in the TCRdb table, and some are missing; sequencing was by immunoSEQ multiplex PCR. The sample lists approximately 72,000 clones; 65% to 80% were seen once. The sequenced sample was PBMCs. The receptors here all came from a middle-aged man in good health and CMV-seropositive. Each CDR3 is given with its conserved first and last residue. D genes are given only for firm matches. Part of the rows lack a size; the others show once, few, many or a class for expanded clones.

j_gene | d_gene | abundance | v_gene | CDR3aa | CDR3nt
TRBJ1-2 | NA | few | TRBV5-4 | CASSTTGRLGYTF | TGTGCCAGCAGCACCACAGGGCGCCTGGGCTACACCTTC
TRBJ1-1 | TRBD1 | many | TRBV5-4 | CASSFPGQVVNTEAFF | TGTGCCAGCAGCTTCCCGGGACAGGTGGTGAACACTGAAGCTTTCTTT
TRBJ2-3 | TRBD2 | NA | TRBV9 | CASSVGLAGGADTQYF | TGTGCCAGCAGCGTAGGCCTAGCGGGGGGGGCAGATACGCAGTATTTT
TRBJ2-7 | NA | NA | TRBV6-1 | CASSATSGGAYEQYF | TGTGCCAGCAGTGCGACATCCGGAGGGGCCTACGAGCAGTACTTC
TRBJ1-2 | NA | NA | TRBV13 | CASSLTLGHSFF | TGTGCCAGCAGCTTAACCCTCGGACACAGTTTCTTC
TRBJ1-6 | NA | few | TRBV15 | CATSSDSSYNSPLHF | TGTGCCACCAGCAGCGATAGCTCCTATAATTCACCCCTCCACTTT
TRBJ2-7 | NA | NA | TRBV4-1 | CASSQAAAGSYEQYF | TGCGCCAGCAGCCAAGCTGCCGCGGGGTCCTACGAGCAGTACTTC
TRBJ1-1 | NA | NA | TRBV28 | CASSLGRFEAFF | TGTGCCAGCAGTTTAGGCAGATTTGAAGCTTTCTTT
TRBJ1-4 | TRBD1 | NA | TRBV29-1 | CSVTSTGRSEKLFF | TGCAGCGTGACCTCGACAGGGCGGAGTGAAAAACTGTTTTTT
TRBJ1-6 | TRBD1 | NA | TRBV25-1 | CASSESKGAASPLHF | TGTGCCAGCAGTGAATCAAAGGGGGCCGCCTCACCCCTCCACTTT
TRBJ2-7 | TRBD2 | few | TRBV15 | CATSRPSGVSYEQYF | TGTGCCACCAGCAGACCGAGCGGGGTCTCCTACGAGCAGTACTTC
TRBJ2-7 | TRBD1 | NA | TRBV4-1 | CASSQPRDRVNREQYF | TGCGCCAGCAGCCAACCCCGGGACAGGGTAAACCGCGAGCAGTACTTC
TRBJ1-1 | NA | NA | TRBV7-2 | CASSLLGGEAFF | TGTGCCAGCAGCTTACTAGGGGGTGAAGCTTTCTTT
TRBJ2-3 | TRBD1 | NA | TRBV7-9 | CASSLGDRGLGDTQYF | TGTGCCAGCAGCTTAGGAGACAGGGGGCTGGGAGATACGCAGTATTTT
TRBJ2-7 | TRBD1 | few | TRBV7-6 | CASSPGTDGYEQYF | TGTGCCAGCAGCCCTGGGACAGATGGATACGAGCAGTACTTC
TRBJ2-3 | NA | NA | TRBV19 | CASSRRGEDTQYF | TGTGCCAGTTCTAGGAGGGGTGAAGATACGCAGTATTTT
TRBJ2-1 | NA | NA | TRBV15 | CATGRIYEDKEQFF | TGTGCCACAGGAAGGATCTATGAAGACAAAGAGCAGTTCTTC
TRBJ2-7 | NA | NA | TRBV19 | CASSNPTDRYSYEQYF | TGTGCCAGTAGTAATCCCACCGACAGATACTCCTACGAGCAGTACTTC
TRBJ2-3 | NA | NA | TRBV29-1 | CSVVAGSTDTQYF | TGCAGCGTTGTGGCGGGGAGCACAGATACGCAGTATTTT
TRBJ1-6 | TRBD1 | NA | TRBV28 | CASSLKDRGENSPLHF | TGTGCCAGCAGTCTCAAGGACAGGGGAGAGAATTCACCCCTCCACTTT